This T cell receptor beta chain derives from a study of cytomegalovirus exposure and HLA in healthy donors. Across the whole study: Of all 400 or so donors who were genotyped, roughly 81% belonged to the Caucasian-associated ancestry cluster.

Healthy bone marrow donors made up the cohort. CDR1 SGDLS and CDR2 YYNGEE come from the germline V gene. The CDR3 extends over 17 amino acids. About this clone itself: The target antigen is unknown. Compared with germline, one end of the junction differs, possibly owing to a read error.

In the PCR, 60 Vbeta and 13 Jbeta primers were used. Measured with immunoSEQ multiplex PCR; TCRdb has only the in-frame clones, and not every one. This repertoire shows some 150,000 clones, roughly four fifths found once; its top ten account for less than 1%. Study-wide results and limits: Researchers reported in a later analysis that common viral pathogens appeared linked to several top clusters. The investigators catalogued some 150 TCR beta chains as cytomegalovirus-associated.

Sequenced input: PBMCs. The sequence was collected from a female donor in good health and CMV-seronegative. The V call is TRBV9, the J call TRBJ2-6, with TRBD1 matching over 11 bases. CDR3 in DNA: TGTGCCAGCAGCGTGGGACAGGGGGTCTCTGGGGCCAACGGCCTGACTTTC. Protein sequence: CASSVGQGVSGANGLTF.